The next 27 T cell receptor beta chains were all read from a single sample in a study of control samples from healthy donors and cancer patients. This table comes from immunoSEQ multiplex PCR, and its TCRdb copy is limited to in-frame clones, with some not included. The data show about 94,000 clones, with about 88% seen just once and roughly 1.3% held by the top ten. The sequencing sample was made of blood. These receptors all stem from a woman in her fifties or sixties in good health.

The rearrangement joins TRBV7-9 to TRBJ2-2, with a tentative D call TRBD1 (5 bases). This CDR3 is built from 18 residues. Germline V CDR1 and CDR2: SEHNR, FQNEAQ (reference sequence). The V end lost 1 base, the J end lost 0 bases, and 15 bases lay between the germline ends. The DNA for the CDR3 is TGTGCCAGCAGCTTAGTCACGTCCCAGGGCACGAACACCGGGGAGCTGTTTTTT. This translates into CASSLVTSQGTNTGELFF.

This clone came up once. V usage is TRBV7-9 and J usage is TRBJ1-4, with D uncertain. CDR3 length: 16 residues. The germline V gene has CDR1 SEHNR and CDR2 FQNEAQ (reference sequence). This chain's CDR3 is CATRREDEWTNEKLFF. The CDR3 DNA is TGTGCTACCCGTAGGGAGGACGAATGGACTAATGAAAAACTGTTTTTT.

The table lists this clone with a count of one. The gene calls are TRBV5-4 and TRBJ2-7, with 9 positions matching TRBD1. The germline V gene has CDR1 SGHNT and CDR2 YYREEE (reference sequence). This CDR3 spans 17 amino acids. Trimming cost V 3 bases and J 3 bases; bases outside gene matches: 13. The CDR3, as DNA: TGTGCCAGCAGCTACGACCTACGACAGGGGGGGGGCTACGAGCAGTACTTC. This gives the protein CASSYDLRQGGGYEQYF.

V is TRBV27 and J is TRBJ1-2; 7 nucleotides align to TRBD1. Germline V lookup: CDR1 MNHEY, CDR2 SMNVEV (reference sequence). J lost 7 bases, V lost 6 bases, and 8 bases had no gene match. CDR3 length equals 13 residues. CDR3 sequence reads: CASRPDRVSGYTF. Written as DNA, the CDR3 is TGTGCCAGCAGACCCGACAGGGTATCTGGCTACACCTTC.

The rearrangement links TRBV9 to TRBJ2-7, with TRBD1 as a possible D gene (6 bases). Germline CDR1 and CDR2: SGDLS and YYNGEE. The CDR3 sequence is 15 residues long. Deletions cut 4 bases from V and 0 bases from J, with 14 bases between. The CDR3 protein is CASSPITGSSYEQYF. In nucleotides, the CDR3 is TGTGCCAGCAGCCCTATAACAGGGAGCTCCTACGAGCAGTACTTC.

J is TRBJ2-7 and V is TRBV28; D call uncertain. Germline CDR1 reads MDHEN; CDR2 reads SYDVKM. The CDR3 totals 14 residues. Trimming shortened V by 2 bases and J by 3 bases, and 11 bases separated the two germline ends. DNA for the CDR3: TGTGCCAGCAGTTTAACGGCTAGTATCTACGAGCAGTACTTC. This translates into CASSLTASIYEQYF.

The chain has TRBV7-9 and TRBJ2-5, with D tentatively TRBD1 (6 bases). This CDR3 spans 13 amino acids. Germline CDR1 is SEHNR and CDR2 is FQNEAQ (reference sequence). Trimming removed 3 bases from V and 4 bases from J, with 9 bases in between. Here the CDR3 reads CASSLEDRETQYF. CDR3 coding DNA: TGTGCCAGCAGCTTGGAGGACAGAGAGACCCAGTACTTC.

The chain recombines TRBV2 with TRBJ1-2; TRBD1 matches at 10 bases. This CDR3 is 14 amino acids long. Germline V gene data show CDR1 as SNHLY and CDR2 as FYNNEI. Trimming cost V 3 bases and J 5 bases; bases outside gene matches: 3. The CDR3 here is CASSETGGPYGYTF. DNA for the CDR3: TGTGCCAGCAGTGAGACAGGGGGCCCGTATGGCTACACCTTC.

V is TRBV6-6 and J is TRBJ2-5, with a possible D match to TRBD1 (5 bases). The CDR3 has 9 amino acids. Germline V gives CDR1 MNHNY, CDR2 SVGAGI (reference sequence). Between the trimmed V and J ends, which lost 10 bases and 5 bases, there was a span of 5 bases. In nucleotides, the CDR3 is TGTGCCACAGGGGAGACCCAGTACTTC. It translates to CATGETQYF.

The CDR3 DNA is TGTGCCAGTAGTCCGGCGGCGGGCAACAATCAGCCCCAGCATTTT. This gives the protein CASSPAAGNNQPQHF. The genes are TRBV19 and TRBJ1-5; no definite D call. Germline assignment: CDR1 LNHDA and CDR2 SQIVND (reference sequence). The CDR3 is 15 amino acids. V was cut by 5 bases and J by 3 bases, with 14 bases left in between.

The chain links TRBV11-2 to TRBJ1-4; TRBD1 agrees at 8 bases. V lost 3 bases, J lost 7 bases, and 7 bases stayed unmatched. Germline lookup yields CDR1 SGHAT and CDR2 FQNNGV. The CDR3 length is 15 residues. CDR3 nucleotides: TGTGCCAGCAGCTTTGACAGGGGAAGAGGTGAAAAACTGTTTTTT. This gives the protein CASSFDRGRGEKLFF.

The chain joins TRBV6-1 to TRBJ1-5, with D tentatively TRBD1 (5 bases). The CDR3 sequence is 16 residues long. V was clipped by 4 bases and J by 2 bases, with 15 bases between them. Germline V lookup: CDR1 MNHNS, CDR2 SASEGT. CDR3 in DNA: TGTGCCAGCAGTGCCCTCGGGGCGCAGGGCAATCAGCCCCAGCATTTT. Translated: CASSALGAQGNQPQHF.

This sequence joins TRBV4-1 and TRBJ2-5; TRBD1 matches at 8 bases. V lost 1 base, J lost 1 base, and 5 bases stayed unmatched. Germline V lookup: CDR1 MGHRA, CDR2 YSYEKL. The CDR3 is 16 amino acids. The CDR3 here is CASSQGGQAIQETQYF. CDR3 coding DNA: TGCGCCAGCAGCCAAGGGGGACAGGCGATCCAAGAGACCCAGTACTTC.

The rearrangement links TRBV6-1 to TRBJ2-3, with TRBD2 matching over 7 bases. The CDR3 length is 17 residues. The junction had 9 bases not matched to a gene; V was cut back by 0 bases and J by 3 bases. Germline loops: CDR1 MNHNS, CDR2 SASEGT. CDR3 sequence: CASSEAGTNQNTDTQYF. CDR3 sequence (DNA): TGTGCCAGCAGTGAAGCAGGGACTAACCAAAATACAGATACGCAGTATTTT.

The chain couples TRBV9 to TRBJ2-2; 14 nucleotides align to TRBD2. Looked up from germline, CDR1 is SGDLS and CDR2 is YYNGEE. There are 15 residues in the CDR3. The V gene end was trimmed by 6 bases and the J gene end by 6 bases; junction bases not matched to a gene: 4. In DNA form, the CDR3 reads TGTGCCAGCACCGGGACTAGCGGGGGATCCGGGGAGCTGTTTTTT. Protein: CASTGTSGGSGELFF.

This chain connects TRBV19 to TRBJ1-2; the D is unclear. CDR3 length: 14 residues. Trimming removed 4 bases at V and 6 bases at J, with 15 bases between. CDR1 is LNHDA, CDR2 SQIVND, per germline (reference sequence). CDR3 DNA: TGTGCCAGTAGTAGTTGGGGAGTGACTAATGGCTACACCTTC. Its protein is CASSSWGVTNGYTF. Using reference TRBV19 and TRBJ1-2 for the parts outside the CDR3, the full variable domain is DGGITQSPKYLFRKEGQNVTLSCEQNLNHDAMYWYRQDPGQGLRLIYYSQIVNDFQKGDIAEGYSVSREKKESFPLTVTSAQKNPTAFYLCASSSWGVTNGYTFGSGTRLTVV.

The gene calls are TRBV19 and TRBJ2-1; 8 nucleotides agree with TRBD2. J was trimmed by 1 base and V by 4 bases; bases with no gene match: 6. This CDR3 is built from 16 residues. Germline V CDR1 and CDR2: LNHDA, SQIVND (reference sequence). The CDR3 here is CASSRGLVPSYNEQFF. In DNA, the CDR3 is TGTGCCAGTAGTAGGGGACTAGTCCCTTCCTACAATGAGCAGTTCTTC.

This clone was seen a few times. The chain joins TRBV11-3 to TRBJ2-7; a weak D match, TRBD1 (5 bases). This CDR3 has 15 amino acids. V shed 3 bases and J shed 2 bases, with 14 bases lying between them. Germline V gene sequence: CDR1 SGHNT, CDR2 YENEEA. The chain's CDR3 is CASSFKQGAPYEQYF. The CDR3 bases are TGTGCCAGCAGCTTTAAGCAGGGTGCCCCCTACGAGCAGTACTTC.

This clone was counted once. The V and J genes are TRBV28 and TRBJ1-1; D not resolved. Between the trimmed V and J ends, which lost 4 bases and 0 bases, there was a span of 3 bases. This CDR3 region has 12 residues. Looked up from germline, CDR1 is MDHEN and CDR2 is SYDVKM. CDR3 amino acids: CASSSMNTEAFF. The CDR3 DNA sequence: TGTGCCAGCAGTTCCATGAACACTGAAGCTTTCTTT.

V is TRBV5-4 and J is TRBJ2-1, with 7 bases aligning to TRBD2. The V and J ends lost 5 bases and 0 bases, in that order; junction bases with no gene match: 8. Germline CDR1 reads SGHNT; CDR2 reads YYREEE (reference sequence). The CDR3 has 16 residues. CDR3 residues: CASRPPSGSSYNEQFF. CDR3 nucleotide sequence: TGTGCCAGCAGACCCCCTAGCGGAAGCTCCTACAATGAGCAGTTCTTC.

About this clone itself: At the DNA level, this CDR3 is encoded by other sequences in the same sample as well. The chain carries TRBV18 and TRBJ2-3; TRBD2 matches at 10 bases. The CDR3 has 15 amino acids. Germline V gene lookup returns CDR1 KGHSH and CDR2 LQKENI. V dropped 3 bases and J dropped 1; count of bases not matched to a gene: 1. CDR3 protein: CASSPGLAGTDTQYF. The CDR3 region has the DNA TGTGCCAGCTCACCCGGACTAGCGGGCACAGATACGCAGTATTTT.

The genes are TRBV19 and TRBJ2-3, with no clear D. The V gene lost 2 bases and the J gene lost 2 bases, with 8 bases spanning the gap. Germline assignment: CDR1 LNHDA and CDR2 SQIVND (reference sequence). The CDR3 covers 14 residues. CDR3 bases: TGTGCCAGTAGTATAATGGGGAACACAGATACGCAGTATTTT. Its protein product is CASSIMGNTDTQYF. The variable domain in full, with the rest retrieved from reference TRBV19 and TRBJ2-3, is DGGITQSPKYLFRKEGQNVTLSCEQNLNHDAMYWYRQDPGQGLRLIYYSQIVNDFQKGDIAEGYSVSREKKESFPLTVTSAQKNPTAFYLCASSIMGNTDTQYFGPGTRLTVL.

The CDR3 region has the DNA TGTGCCAGCAGTAGAAGGGACAGGGTAGGTTGGAACACTGAAGCTTTCTTT. Protein product: CASSRRDRVGWNTEAFF. The chain recombines TRBV27 with TRBJ1-1; TRBD1 agrees at 9 bases. Germline CDR1 reads MNHEY; CDR2 reads SMNVEV (reference sequence). J lost 1 base, V lost 5 bases, and 11 bases had no gene match. The CDR3 is 17 residues long.

This chain connects TRBV12-5 to TRBJ2-5; TRBD2 agrees at 9 bases. This CDR3 comprises 15 residues. Germline CDR1 LGHNT, CDR2 FRNRAP. The trim removed 1 base at V and 3 bases at J, leaving 3 bases unmatched. The CDR3 is CASGLDLAGKETQYF. CDR3 coding DNA: TGTGCTAGTGGTTTGGACCTAGCGGGGAAAGAGACCCAGTACTTC.

The chain links TRBV11-3 to TRBJ2-1, with no clear D. Trimming took off 2 bases at V and 7 bases at J, with 6 bases between the two ends. CDR1 is SGHNT and CDR2 is YENEEA in the germline V gene. This CDR3 region has 12 residues. CDR3 nucleotides: TGTGCCAGCAGCTTAACGCTGAATGAGCAGTTCTTC. As protein: CASSLTLNEQFF.

This chain joins TRBV3-1 (or the pseudogene TRBV3-2) and TRBJ1-2; the D is unclear. Trimming stripped 1 base from V and 4 bases from J, with 10 bases between. The CDR3 contains 14 residues. Germline V gene lookup returns CDR1 LGHDT and CDR2 YNNKEL (reference sequence). CDR3 DNA sequence: TGTGCCAGCAGCCAAGGGAGCCTGTTCTATGGCTACACCTTC. It is translated as CASSQGSLFYGYTF.

The V and J genes are TRBV7-2 and TRBJ1-1; possible D gene TRBD1, 5 bases. The CDR3 is made up of 16 amino acids. The V gene's germline CDR1 is SGHTA and CDR2 FQGNSA. The V gene lost 1 base and the J gene lost 3 bases, with 15 bases spanning the gap. The CDR3 reads CASSLVALGGYTEAFF. The CDR3 DNA reads as TGTGCCAGCAGCTTAGTGGCGTTGGGGGGGTACACTGAAGCTTTCTTT.